Listed below are T cell receptor beta chains from one sample, sequenced in a study of cytomegalovirus exposure and HLA in healthy donors. Produced via immunoSEQ multiplex PCR; TCRdb's table is partial and in-frame only. The sample comprises around 69,000 clones, less than 85% of which are singletons, and more than 8% rests with the top ten. Sequencing was done on a sample of PBMCs. All receptors derive from a woman aged 50 to 65 in good health and CMV-seropositive. Both conserved end residues are part of each CDR3. D genes are given only for firm matches. Clone size is not always given. Where it is, it says once, few, many or a class for expanded clones.

CDR3aa	CDR3nt	d_gene	j_gene	v_gene	abundance
CAWSRSHEQYF	TGTGCCTGGAGCAGATCCCACGAGCAGTACTTC	-	TRBJ2-7	TRBV30	-
CASNLGGRETQYF	TGTGCCAGCAACTTGGGGGGAAGAGAGACCCAGTACTTC	-	TRBJ2-5	TRBV28	-
CASSLLGTGTTYEQYF	TGTGCCAGCAGTTTATTGGGGACAGGGACAACCTACGAGCAGTACTTC	TRBD1	TRBJ2-7	TRBV27	-
CASSSAQGLNTEAFF	TGTGCCAGCAGCTCGGCCCAGGGGTTGAACACTGAAGCTTTCTTT	-	TRBJ1-1	TRBV5-4	-
CASSPGTPTNEKLFF	TGTGCCAGCTCACCGGGGACACCAACTAATGAAAAACTGTTTTTT	-	TRBJ1-4	TRBV18	few
CASSAGTVVSPLHF	TGTGCCAGCAGTGCCGGGACTGTCGTATCACCCCTCCACTTT	-	TRBJ1-6	TRBV6-5	few
CASSVTGTDTQYF	TGTGCCAGCAGCGTTACCGGGACAGATACGCAGTATTTT	-	TRBJ2-3	TRBV9	-
CATSTRGGQVEQFF	TGTGCCACCAGCACCAGGGGGGGACAGGTTGAGCAGTTCTTC	-	TRBJ2-1	TRBV15	-
CAWSKQGAQPQHF	TGTGCCTGGAGTAAACAGGGGGCTCAGCCCCAGCATTTT	TRBD1	TRBJ1-5	TRBV30	few
CASSLQGAETNEKLFF	TGCGCCAGCAGCTTACAGGGGGCTGAAACTAATGAAAAACTGTTTTTT	TRBD1	TRBJ1-4	TRBV5-1	-
CASSLIRGGRDNEQFF	TGTGCCAGCAGCTTAATCCGAGGTGGCCGAGACAATGAGCAGTTCTTC	-	TRBJ2-1	TRBV7-3	-
CASSKLGRGSYEQYF	TGTGCCAGCAGCAAATTGGGCAGGGGTTCCTACGAGCAGTACTTC	-	TRBJ2-7	TRBV21-1	-
CASSQVTGGAYSEQYF	TGCGCCAGCAGCCAAGTGACAGGGGGCGCGTACAGCGAGCAGTACTTC	TRBD1	TRBJ2-7	TRBV4-3	-
CASSPGLADYNEQFF	TGTGCCAGCAGCCCGGGACTAGCGGATTACAATGAGCAGTTCTTC	TRBD2	TRBJ2-1	TRBV7-9	-
CASRLWASGVPYDPNTGELFF	TGTGCCAGCAGGCTATGGGCCTCAGGGGTCCCCTACGATCCGAACACCGGGGAGCTGTTTTTT	-	TRBJ2-2	TRBV21-1	-
CASRSETQYF	TGTGCCAGCAGGTCTGAGACCCAGTACTTC	-	TRBJ2-5	TRBV2	-
CASSASKTGYNYGYTF	TGTGCCAGCAGCGCCTCAAAGACAGGGTATAACTATGGCTACACCTTC	TRBD1	TRBJ1-2	TRBV2	-
CASSPPGTAREQYF	TGTGCCAGCTCACCCCCCGGGACAGCGAGGGAGCAGTACTTC	TRBD1	TRBJ2-7	TRBV18	-
CASSVEGVNEQFF	TGTGCCAGCAGCGTAGAAGGGGTAAATGAGCAGTTCTTC	-	TRBJ2-1	TRBV9	-
CASSKLNNQPQHF	TGTGCCAGCAGCAAACTGAACAATCAGCCCCAGCATTTT	-	TRBJ1-5	TRBV7-8	-
CASSPQGRDSSSYEQYF	TGTGCCAGCAGCCCACAGGGCCGGGACAGCAGCTCCTACGAGCAGTACTTC	TRBD1	TRBJ2-7	TRBV7-6	once
CASSWGTGAYEQYF	TGTGCCAGCAGCTGGGGGACAGGGGCCTACGAGCAGTACTTC	TRBD1	TRBJ2-7	TRBV5-5	few
CASSLRSSTNNEQFF	TGTGCCAGCAGTCTACGCTCGTCGACTAACAATGAGCAGTTCTTC	-	TRBJ2-1	TRBV28	-
CATMTNSYEQYF	TGTGCCACCATGACAAACTCCTACGAGCAGTACTTC	-	TRBJ2-7	TRBV6-6	-
CASSYGHRYEQYF	TGTGCCAGCAGTTACGGACATCGCTACGAGCAGTACTTC	-	TRBJ2-7	TRBV6-5	few
CASSVATFQRGSGANVLTF	TGTGCCAGCAGCGTAGCTACATTTCAGCGGGGCTCTGGGGCCAACGTCCTGACTTTC	TRBD2	TRBJ2-6	TRBV9	-
CASSLASGTHAF	TGTGCCAGCAGCTTGGCTTCCGGGACACACGCCTTC	-	TRBJ2-7	TRBV5-4	-
CASGGQAENTEAFF	TGTGCCAGCGGGGGACAGGCTGAGAACACTGAAGCTTTCTTT	TRBD1	TRBJ1-1	TRBV11-2	few
CASSLSGELRGYTF	TGTGCCAGCAGCTTGTCAGGGGAATTGCGTGGCTACACCTTC	-	TRBJ1-2	TRBV5-5	-
CASSKLAGGPTDTQYF	TGTGCCAGTAGTAAACTAGCGGGGGGGCCGACAGATACGCAGTATTTT	TRBD2	TRBJ2-3	TRBV19	once
CASSPSTDQPQHF	TGTGCCAGCTCACCATCGACAGATCAGCCCCAGCATTTT	-	TRBJ1-5	TRBV18	few
CASSAAGTNTEAFF	TGTGCCAGTAGTGCCGCCGGGACAAACACTGAAGCTTTCTTT	-	TRBJ1-1	TRBV19	-
CASSLLAGLPNTGELFF	TGTGCCAGCAGTTTACTAGCGGGACTTCCGAACACCGGGGAGCTGTTTTTT	TRBD2	TRBJ2-2	TRBV28	-
CASSEEGGANYGYTF	TGCGCCAGCAGTGAAGAGGGAGGCGCCAACTATGGCTACACCTTC	-	TRBJ1-2	TRBV10-2	-
CASSVGQLNTEAFF	TGTGCCAGCAGCGTGGGACAGTTGAACACTGAAGCTTTCTTT	TRBD1	TRBJ1-1	TRBV7-2	once
CSVNTGISETQYF	TGCAGCGTTAACACAGGGATAAGCGAGACCCAGTACTTC	-	TRBJ2-5	TRBV29-1	-
CASSPGTGFADTQYF	TGTGCCAGCAGTCCCGGGACAGGGTTTGCAGATACGCAGTATTTT	TRBD1	TRBJ2-3	TRBV14	-
CASSTDRERNTEAFF	TGTGCCAGCAGCACAGACAGGGAAAGGAACACTGAAGCTTTCTTT	TRBD1	TRBJ1-1	TRBV13	-
CSARTRRGMDTQYF	TGCAGCGCCCGAACTCGGCGGGGGATGGATACGCAGTATTTT	TRBD2	TRBJ2-3	TRBV29-1	-
CASGSEGGSDYGYTF	TGTGCTAGTGGTTCGGAGGGAGGTTCTGACTATGGCTACACCTTC	-	TRBJ1-2	TRBV12-5	-
CASNEPETGWNTEAFF	TGTGCCAGCAACGAGCCCGAAACGGGGTGGAACACTGAAGCTTTCTTT	-	TRBJ1-1	TRBV6-6	-
CASSYMGVQETQYF	TGTGCCAGCAGTTACATGGGAGTCCAAGAGACCCAGTACTTC	-	TRBJ2-5	TRBV6-5	-
CASSLPVTGGWGGELFF	TGTGCCAGCAGTCTGCCAGTGACAGGGGGCTGGGGCGGGGAGCTGTTTTTT	TRBD1	TRBJ2-2	TRBV28	few
CASSVGETAYEQYF	TGTGCCAGCAGCGTGGGTGAGACAGCATACGAGCAGTACTTC	-	TRBJ2-7	TRBV9	few
CAISESSGAARMFF	TGTGCCATCAGTGAGTCGTCAGGGGCCGCGCGAATGTTTTTT	-	TRBJ1-4	TRBV10-3	few
CASSPLGLAGGRGEQFF	TGCGCCAGCAGCCCACTTGGGCTAGCGGGGGGCCGGGGGGAGCAGTTCTTC	TRBD2	TRBJ2-1	TRBV5-1	-
CASRMEPVQETQYF	TGTGCCAGCAGAATGGAGCCGGTCCAGGAGACCCAGTACTTC	-	TRBJ2-5	TRBV2	-
CASSPLGQGDGYTF	TGTGCCAGCTCACCCCTGGGACAGGGGGATGGCTACACCTTC	TRBD1	TRBJ1-2	TRBV18	-
CAGSYLGAGEETQYF	TGTGCGGGCTCTTATCTGGGAGCGGGGGAAGAGACCCAGTACTTC	TRBD2	TRBJ2-5	TRBV30	-
CASTLGDRTGELFF	TGTGCCAGCACCCTAGGGGATCGCACCGGGGAGCTGTTTTTT	-	TRBJ2-2	TRBV2	-
CASSQGQRQQYNEQFF	TGCGCCAGCAGCCAAGGACAGAGACAGCAGTACAATGAGCAGTTCTTC	-	TRBJ2-1	TRBV4-1	few
CASSRSGAAGPNYGYTF	TGTGCCAGCAGCCGATCCGGGGCCGCGGGACCTAACTATGGCTACACCTTC	-	TRBJ1-2	TRBV5-6	-
CASSQEVKRSNTGELFF	TGCGCCAGCAGCCAAGAAGTCAAGCGTTCAAACACCGGGGAGCTGTTTTTT	-	TRBJ2-2	TRBV4-3	-
CASSEGQTYGYTF	TGTGCCAGCAGTGAAGGGCAGACCTATGGCTACACCTTC	-	TRBJ1-2	TRBV25-1	few
CASSQDPGGGGAETQYF	TGCGCCAGCAGCCAAGACCCGGGGGGCGGGGGGGCCGAGACCCAGTACTTC	TRBD2	TRBJ2-5	TRBV4-1	-
CASSVFDRRSGYTF	TGTGCCAGCAGCGTATTCGACAGACGGTCCGGCTACACCTTC	-	TRBJ1-2	TRBV9	-
CAVQGNMNTEAFF	TGTGCCGTGCAGGGAAACATGAACACTGAAGCTTTCTTT	-	TRBJ1-1	TRBV6-5	once
CASSRDRTNEKLFF	TGTGCCAGCAGCCGGGACAGGACTAATGAAAAACTGTTTTTT	TRBD1	TRBJ1-4	TRBV13	-